This TCR beta chain was retrieved from a study of cytomegalovirus exposure and HLA in healthy donors. The V gene's germline CDR1 is LGHNA and CDR2 YSLEER. This CDR3 spans 16 amino acids. V lost 0 bases to trimming and J lost 0 bases, with 11 bases between them. Data came from immunoSEQ multiplex PCR; TCRdb stores just in-frame clones and leaves some out. The sample records roughly 98,000 clones, around 90% being singletons. V usage is TRBV4-3 and J usage is TRBJ1-1, with D perhaps matching TRBD1 (6 bases). The specimen sequenced was PBMCs. The sequence came from a young woman in good health and CMV-seronegative. This CDR3 reads CASSQDPGQMNTEAFF. The CDR3, as DNA: TGCGCCAGCAGCCAAGATCCCGGACAGATGAACACTGAAGCTTTCTTT.